These T cell receptor beta chains were read from a single sample in a study of blood T cell repertoires in COVID-19. Assay used: immunoSEQ multiplex PCR; TCRdb lists only in-frame clones, some missing. The repertoire consists of about 68,000 clones, with approximately 92% occurring once and the leading ten covering approximately 2.9%. The sample taken for sequencing was peripheral blood. These receptors came from a man between 50 and 59 years old with acute or convalescent COVID-19. Each CDR3 is given with its conserved first and last residue. Fields, in order: D gene, clone size, V gene, J gene, CDR3 protein, CDR3 DNA. A D gene is named only where the DNA matches it firmly. The size field is filled for only some rows; it gives once, few, many or a size class.

>NA|NA|TRBV6-4|TRBJ1-5
CASSETALSNQPQHF
TGTGCCAGCAGTGAGACAGCTCTTAGCAATCAGCCCCAGCATTTT
>NA|NA|TRBV4-1|TRBJ2-1
CASSRTKGRGLRDEQFF
TGCGCCAGCAGCCGCACAAAGGGAAGGGGACTTAGGGATGAGCAGTTCTTC
>TRBD2|NA|TRBV18|TRBJ2-3
CASSPPGRGGDTQYF
TGTGCCAGCTCACCACCGGGTCGGGGAGGGGATACGCAGTATTTT
>TRBD1|NA|TRBV9|TRBJ2-7
CASSPPDRVHEQYF
TGTGCCAGCAGCCCCCCTGACAGGGTCCACGAGCAGTACTTC
>NA|NA|TRBV7-9|TRBJ2-7
CASSLDVRTYEQYF
TGTGCCAGCAGCTTAGACGTCAGGACCTACGAGCAGTACTTC
>TRBD1|NA|TRBV4-1|TRBJ2-7
CASSRLGQGYEQYF
TGCGCCAGCAGCCGCTTAGGACAGGGCTACGAGCAGTACTTC
>NA|NA|TRBV7-9|TRBJ1-4
CASSLVVLGATNEKLFF
TGTGCCAGCAGCTTAGTGGTCCTCGGAGCAACTAATGAAAAACTGTTTTTT
>NA|NA|TRBV7-2|TRBJ2-1
CASSLPPYNEQFF
TGTGCCAGCAGCTTACCTCCCTACAATGAGCAGTTCTTC
>NA|NA|TRBV6-2/TRBV6-3|TRBJ1-5
CASSPYSNQPQHF
TGTGCCAGCAGCCCATATAGCAATCAGCCCCAGCATTTT
>TRBD1|NA|TRBV7-2|TRBJ2-1
CASSLANRGNEQFF
TGTGCCAGCAGCTTAGCCAACAGGGGGAATGAGCAGTTCTTC
>NA|NA|TRBV5-4|TRBJ2-3
CASSLGGAPDTQYF
TGTGCCAGCAGCTTGGGAGGCGCACCAGATACGCAGTATTTT
>NA|NA|TRBV12-3/TRBV12-4|TRBJ1-1
CASTSRNTEAFF
TGTGCCAGCACCTCGAGGAACACTGAAGCTTTCTTT
>NA|NA|TRBV5-8|TRBJ2-3
CASSFLGENTDTQYF
TGTGCCAGCAGCTTCTTAGGGGAAAACACAGATACGCAGTATTTT
>TRBD2|NA|TRBV28|TRBJ2-7
CASSLISSGSSYEQYF
TGTGCCAGCAGTTTAATCTCTAGCGGGAGCTCCTACGAGCAGTACTTC
>NA|NA|TRBV6-5|TRBJ2-2
CASTTEKTGELFF
TGTGCCAGCACAACAGAGAAGACCGGGGAGCTGTTTTTT
>NA|NA|TRBV10-2|TRBJ2-7
CASSDGRGYEQYF
TGCGCCAGCAGTGACGGCAGGGGCTACGAGCAGTACTTC
>NA|once|TRBV2|TRBJ2-6
CASSENSPSRSSGANVLTF
TGTGCCAGCAGTGAAAACAGCCCGAGTAGAAGCTCTGGGGCCAACGTCCTGACTTTC
>NA|once|TRBV24-1|TRBJ2-1
CATSDKYLKTGLIPSEQFF
TGTGCCACCAGTGACAAATACCTAAAGACAGGTCTGATCCCTAGTGAGCAGTTCTTC
>NA|once|TRBV9|TRBJ2-1
CASSEGLSVGSYNEQFF
TGTGCCAGCAGCGAGGGGCTTAGTGTGGGGTCCTACAATGAGCAGTTCTTC
>TRBD1|NA|TRBV4-3|TRBJ2-7
CASSQDVGGTYEQYF
TGCGCCAGCAGCCAAGATGTAGGGGGCACCTACGAGCAGTACTTC
>TRBD2|NA|TRBV3-1/TRBV3-2|TRBJ2-1
CASSQGVAGGYSYNEQFF
TGTGCCAGCAGCCAAGGTGTGGCGGGAGGGTACTCCTACAATGAGCAGTTCTTC
>NA|NA|TRBV6-2/TRBV6-3|TRBJ1-6
CASSYQDSPLHF
TGTGCCAGCAGTTACCAGGATTCACCCCTCCACTTT
>NA|NA|TRBV7-2|TRBJ2-1
CASSVGFDYNEQFF
TGTGCCAGCAGCGTCGGGTTCGACTACAATGAGCAGTTCTTC
>TRBD1|NA|TRBV5-4|TRBJ2-7
CASSPQQGANILNYEQYF
TGTGCCAGCAGCCCCCAGCAGGGGGCGAATATATTAAACTACGAGCAGTACTTC
>NA|NA|TRBV24-1|TRBJ2-2
CATSDLVGANTGELFF
TGTGCCACCAGTGATTTGGTAGGGGCCAACACCGGGGAGCTGTTTTTT
>NA|NA|TRBV10-1|TRBJ1-1
CASSESGRAGAEAFF
TGCGCCAGCAGTGAGTCCGGGCGGGCTGGGGCTGAAGCTTTCTTT
>NA|NA|TRBV27|TRBJ1-2
CASSFQGHYGYTF
TGTGCCAGCAGTTTCCAGGGTCACTATGGCTACACCTTC
>TRBD2|NA|TRBV5-1|TRBJ2-1
CASSLLASGNYNEQFF
TGCGCCAGCAGCTTGCTCGCTAGCGGAAATTACAATGAGCAGTTCTTC
>NA|NA|TRBV28|TRBJ1-3
CASSLEGYTGNTIYF
TGTGCCAGCAGTTTGGAGGGGTATACTGGAAACACCATATATTTT
>TRBD2|NA|TRBV29-1|TRBJ2-3
CSAGSLAGTDTQYF
TGCAGCGCCGGAAGTCTAGCGGGCACAGATACGCAGTATTTT
>TRBD2|NA|TRBV3-1/TRBV3-2|TRBJ2-1
CASSQLAGGYNEQFF
TGTGCCAGCAGCCAATTAGCGGGAGGGTACAATGAGCAGTTCTTC
>NA|NA|TRBV2|TRBJ2-2
CASSEQGTANTGELFF
TGTGCCAGCAGTGAACAGGGGACGGCGAACACCGGGGAGCTGTTTTTT
>NA|NA|TRBV7-2|TRBJ1-1
CASSDTGYTEAFF
TGTGCCAGCAGCGATACAGGATACACTGAAGCTTTCTTT
>TRBD1|NA|TRBV27|TRBJ2-1
CASTRLLTGQKYNEQFF
TGTGCCAGCACCCGACTCCTAACGGGACAGAAATACAATGAGCAGTTCTTC
>NA|NA|TRBV19|TRBJ1-5
CAAKERGGRTDSNQPQHF
TGTGCCGCCAAGGAAAGGGGAGGGAGGACAGATAGCAATCAGCCCCAGCATTTT
>NA|once|TRBV19|TRBJ1-1
CASSTAGNTEAFF
TGTGCCAGTAGTACGGCAGGAAACACTGAAGCTTTCTTT
>TRBD2|NA|TRBV28|TRBJ2-1
CASSFEPSGNDEQFF
TGTGCCAGCAGTTTCGAACCTAGCGGGAATGATGAGCAGTTCTTC
>NA|once|TRBV7-2|TRBJ1-2
CASSLGWARVKDGYTF
TGTGCCAGCAGCTTAGGGTGGGCCAGGGTAAAGGATGGCTACACCTTC
>TRBD1|NA|TRBV4-2|TRBJ1-2
CASSRTGTAEDGYTF
TGTGCCAGCAGCCGGACCGGGACAGCCGAGGATGGCTACACCTTC
>NA|NA|TRBV28|TRBJ2-7
CASMVGEYEQYF
TGTGCCAGCATGGTAGGGGAATACGAGCAGTACTTC
>NA|NA|TRBV5-1|TRBJ1-1
CASSLAGLPSNTEAFF
TGCGCCAGCAGCTTGGCGGGACTTCCATCGAACACTGAAGCTTTCTTT
>NA|NA|TRBV19|TRBJ1-2
CASSIVAEADGYTF
TGTGCCAGTAGTATAGTGGCGGAGGCCGATGGCTACACCTTC
>TRBD2|NA|TRBV10-3|TRBJ2-1
CAISEPGLARSSYNEQFF
TGTGCCATCAGTGAACCGGGACTAGCTAGAAGCTCCTACAATGAGCAGTTCTTC
>NA|NA|TRBV5-1|TRBJ1-1
CASWGGTEAFF
TGCGCCAGCTGGGGGGGCACTGAAGCTTTCTTT
>NA|NA|TRBV14|TRBJ1-1
CASSLQGRNTEAFF
TGTGCCAGCAGCCTACAGGGTCGGAACACTGAAGCTTTCTTT
>NA|NA|TRBV5-1|TRBJ2-5
CASREPGLETETQYF
TGCGCCAGCAGAGAGCCGGGACTGGAGACGGAGACCCAGTACTTC
>TRBD1|once|TRBV28|TRBJ1-4
CASITGGSLNEKLFF
TGTGCCAGCATTACAGGGGGCAGTCTTAATGAAAAACTGTTTTTT
>NA|NA|TRBV6-2/TRBV6-3|TRBJ1-5
CASSYWDFLGQANQPQHF
TGTGCCAGCAGTTATTGGGATTTTCTGGGACAAGCTAATCAGCCCCAGCATTTT
>NA|NA|TRBV6-5|TRBJ1-1
CASRKEKLLEAFF
TGTGCCAGCAGGAAGGAGAAACTCCTTGAAGCTTTCTTT
>TRBD1|NA|TRBV30|TRBJ1-5
CAWSRAGGSQPQHF
TGTGCCTGGAGTAGGGCAGGGGGGAGTCAGCCCCAGCATTTT
>NA|NA|TRBV19|TRBJ2-3
CATAGQSTDTQYF
TGTGCCACCGCGGGACAGAGCACAGATACGCAGTATTTT
>TRBD2|NA|TRBV2|TRBJ2-1
CASSVQLAATSLQFF
TGTGCCAGCAGTGTGCAACTAGCGGCGACATCTCTCCAGTTCTTC
>TRBD1|few|TRBV4-3|TRBJ2-3
CASSRGQGVADTQYF
TGCGCCAGCAGCCGGGGACAGGGGGTAGCAGATACGCAGTATTTT
>TRBD1|NA|TRBV19|TRBJ1-1
CASSNAGTGHTEAFF
TGTGCCAGTAGCAACGCCGGGACAGGGCACACTGAAGCTTTCTTT
>NA|NA|TRBV7-9|TRBJ2-3
CASSVPVGTQYF
TGTGCCAGCAGCGTTCCGGTGGGCACGCAGTATTTT
>TRBD2|NA|TRBV4-3|TRBJ2-3
CASSQVNSGSRPDTQYF
TGCGCCAGCAGCCAAGTCAATAGCGGGAGTCGCCCCGATACGCAGTATTTT
>TRBD2|NA|TRBV7-2|TRBJ2-3
CASRGTSGSTDTQYF
TGTGCCAGCAGGGGGACTAGCGGGAGCACAGATACGCAGTATTTT
>NA|few|TRBV5-1|TRBJ2-2
CASSRALDRSNTGELFF
TGCGCCAGCAGCAGAGCCCTCGACAGGTCGAACACCGGGGAGCTGTTTTTT
>NA|NA|TRBV6-5|TRBJ1-5
CASSSPRRNQPQHF
TGTGCCAGCAGTTCCCCAAGGAGGAATCAGCCCCAGCATTTT